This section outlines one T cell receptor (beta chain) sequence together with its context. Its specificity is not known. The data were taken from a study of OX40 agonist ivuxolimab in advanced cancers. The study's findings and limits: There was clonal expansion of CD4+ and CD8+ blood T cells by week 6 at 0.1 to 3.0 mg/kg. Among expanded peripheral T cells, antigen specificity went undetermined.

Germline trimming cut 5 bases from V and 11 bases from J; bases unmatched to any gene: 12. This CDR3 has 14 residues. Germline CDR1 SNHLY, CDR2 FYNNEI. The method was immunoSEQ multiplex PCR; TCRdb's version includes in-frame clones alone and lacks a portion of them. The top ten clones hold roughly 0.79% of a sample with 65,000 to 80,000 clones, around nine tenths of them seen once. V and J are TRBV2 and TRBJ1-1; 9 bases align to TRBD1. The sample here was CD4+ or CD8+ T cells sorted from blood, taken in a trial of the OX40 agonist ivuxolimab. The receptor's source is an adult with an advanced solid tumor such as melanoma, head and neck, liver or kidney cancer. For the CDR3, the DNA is TGTGCCAGCAGTCCCCTGACAGGGGGAAGAGGGGCTTTCTTT. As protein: CASSPLTGGRGAFF.